This T cell receptor beta chain is from a study of radiotherapy plus CTLA-4 blockade in lung cancer. In the study overall: Around 18% of enrolled patients responded objectively, and about 30% had disease control.

Per the germline V gene, CDR1 is MNHEY and CDR2 is SVGAGI. CDR3 length: 14 residues. The V gene lost 0 bases and the J gene lost 6 bases, with 9 bases spanning the gap. Notes on this clone: As yet, its antigen is unknown.

Using immunoSEQ multiplex PCR, the repertoire was profiled, and TCRdb retains in-frame clones only, with some absent. The table lists about 39,000 clones, about four fifths of them singletons, with about 22% in the top ten. Study-wide results and caveats: Reportedly, early blood T cell clone dynamics best predicted response, with interferon-beta. TCR clones from tumors expanded in blood after radiotherapy plus ipilimumab.

Patients had chemo-refractory metastatic non-small-cell lung cancer and received focal radiation plus CTLA-4 blockade that used ipilimumab. V gene TRBV6-5 combines with J gene TRBJ1-5; D gene unclear. The receptor's source is a human donor with non-small cell lung cancer that progressed on radiotherapy plus ipilimumab. The sequencing here drew on peripheral blood, taken from a patient treated with radiotherapy plus ipilimumab. The CDR3 loop is CASSYSPSGQPQHF. CDR3 sequence (DNA): TGTGCCAGCAGTTACTCGCCTAGTGGTCAGCCCCAGCATTTT.